This T cell receptor beta chain was captured by sequencing in a study of molecular identifiers for immune sequencing clone quantification. This clonotype has at least ten counts. This CDR3 is built from 16 residues. The V segment lost 4 bases and the J segment 2 bases; nucleotides outside the gene matches: 10. Germline V lookup: CDR1 SGHRS, CDR2 YFSETQ. TCRdb itself ran the PCR reads through MiXCR, one entry per CDR3 protein. Of about 640,000 distinct CDR3 sequences listed, around 20% are singletons. This chain links TRBV5-1 with TRBJ2-7; 9 positions match TRBD1. Source material: naive CD8+ T cells from blood, with Jurkat cell RNA spiked in. Subset denoted: FACS-sorted CD8+CD4-CCR7+CD45RA+ naive T cells. The receptor was isolated from a human donor in good health. Some libraries in this study had Jurkat cell RNA spiked in. Here the CDR3 DNA reads TGCGCCAGCAGCCCTAATACAGGGGGCGCACCCTACGAGCAGTACTTC. It yields the protein CASSPNTGGAPYEQYF.